Listed here are 19 T cell receptor beta chains from one sample, sequenced in a study of blood T cell repertoires in COVID-19. Data came from immunoSEQ multiplex PCR; TCRdb stores just in-frame clones and leaves some out. The table records about 260,000 clones, over 80% of them present only once. Material for sequencing was peripheral blood. The receptor source for this set is a woman aged 40 to 50 with acute or convalescent COVID-19.

J is TRBJ2-1 and V is TRBV12-3 or TRBV12-4; D is undetermined. The germline V and J ends were trimmed by 10 bases and 6 bases, with 10 bases remaining between them. The CDR3 is made up of 11 amino acids. The CDR3 is CATASGNEQFF. CDR3 nucleotide sequence: TGTGCCACCGCTTCGGGCAATGAGCAGTTCTTC.

The CDR3, as DNA: TGTGCCAGCAGCAACAATAACGAGGGACAGGGGGAGAAGGGCTACACCTTC. Translation gives CASSNNNEGQGEKGYTF. The chain links TRBV21-1 to TRBJ1-2; the D call in the table, TRBD1, was not verified against the DNA. TRBV21-1 is a documented pseudogene. This CDR3 has 17 residues.

The rearrangement links TRBV11-3 to TRBJ2-2, with TRBD1 identical over 8 bases. V trimming: 5 bases; J trimming: 4 bases; junction bases outside the gene matches: 9. Germline-derived CDR1 and CDR2 are SGHNT and YENEEA. The CDR3 has 16 amino acids. The CDR3 protein is CASSRPTGGGTGELFF. CDR3 bases: TGTGCCAGCAGCCGGCCTACAGGGGGTGGCACCGGGGAGCTGTTTTTT.

The chain carries TRBV19 and TRBJ2-1; D is perhaps TRBD1 (5 bases). The CDR3 sequence is 16 residues long. V gave up 2 bases and J gave up 5 bases, with 16 bases separating them. Germline V gene data show CDR1 as LNHDA and CDR2 as SQIVND (reference sequence). The CDR3: CASSIIGEERNNEQFF. CDR3 in DNA: TGTGCCAGTAGTATAATAGGGGAAGAGAGAAACAATGAGCAGTTCTTC.

The chain uses TRBV5-1 and TRBJ1-2; TRBD1 agrees at 10 bases. CDR1 is SGHRS, CDR2 YFSETQ, per germline. The length of the CDR3 is 15 residues. V was pared by 3 bases and J by 5 bases, with 7 bases of the junction left unmatched. Here the CDR3 reads CASSSDRQGAYGYTF. As DNA, the CDR3 is TGCGCCAGCAGCTCAGATCGACAGGGGGCATATGGCTACACCTTC.

As concerns this clone: This same CDR3 is encoded by further DNA sequences in the sample. J is TRBJ2-3 and V is TRBV6-1; 12 nucleotides line up with TRBD2. CDR1 is MNHNS and CDR2 is SASEGT in the germline V gene. The CDR3 runs 16 residues. V lost 4 bases, J lost 1 base, and 3 bases stayed unmatched. CDR3 amino acids: CASSARLAGGTDTQYF. In nucleotides, the CDR3 is TGTGCCAGCAGTGCCAGACTAGCGGGGGGCACAGATACGCAGTATTTT.

The chain carries TRBV2 and TRBJ2-2; D perhaps matches TRBD1 (6 bases). V lost 4 bases to trimming and J lost 2 bases, with 14 bases between them. In germline, CDR1 is SNHLY, CDR2 FYNNEI. This CDR3 has 16 residues. The CDR3 sequence: CASSVIGGVNTGELFF. CDR3 bases: TGTGCCAGCAGTGTAATTGGGGGCGTAAACACCGGGGAGCTGTTTTTT.

This clone was observed a few times. Other DNA sequences in this sample translate to the same CDR3. The V gene is TRBV12-3 or TRBV12-4, the J gene TRBJ1-1; D gene unclear. The CDR3 is made up of 12 amino acids. Between the trimmed V and J ends, which lost 6 bases and 4 bases, there was a span of 9 bases. The CDR3 sequence is CASSRVGTEAFF. The CDR3 DNA reads TGTGCCAGCAGCCGGGTGGGCACTGAAGCTTTCTTT.

The genes are TRBV25-1 and TRBJ1-4; D is unresolved. The ends were cut back, 2 bases at V and 5 bases at J, with 6 bases in the middle. In germline, CDR1 is MGHDK, CDR2 SYGVNS. The CDR3 is made up of 13 amino acids. The CDR3 DNA is TGTGCCAGCAGTGAACGGGGAAATGAAAAACTGTTTTTT. Translation: CASSERGNEKLFF.

V is TRBV18 and J is TRBJ2-7; maybe TRBD1 (5 bases). Trimming took 0 bases from V and 1 from J, leaving 10 bases between them. This CDR3 has 15 residues. CDR1 and CDR2 (germline): KGHSH, LQKENI. CDR3 loop: CASSPPLKGSYEQYV. DNA of the CDR3: TGTGCCAGCTCACCACCGTTAAAGGGGTCCTACGAGCAGTACGTC.

V gene TRBV5-1 combines with J gene TRBJ1-2; 7 positions agree with TRBD1. After removal of 4 bases from V and 0 bases from J, the junction contained 3 bases not matched to a gene. In germline, CDR1 is SGHRS, CDR2 YFSETQ. The CDR3 covers 14 residues. This CDR3 is CASSPDRANYGYTF. In DNA, the CDR3 is TGCGCCAGCAGCCCCGACAGGGCTAACTATGGCTACACCTTC.

The rearrangement links TRBV7-9 to TRBJ1-5; maybe TRBD1 (6 bases). Trimming left V 5 bases short and J 6 bases short, with 14 bases between. The CDR3 runs 14 residues. Germline V gene data show CDR1 as SEHNR and CDR2 as FQNEAQ (reference sequence). DNA for the CDR3: TGTGCCAGCAGCCAACAGGGTGTTTTTCAGCCCCAGCATTTT. It is translated as CASSQQGVFQPQHF.

V and J are TRBV19 and TRBJ2-3; D perhaps matches TRBD2 (7 bases). The CDR3 is 18 amino acids. Trimming took 2 bases from V and 2 from J, leaving 20 bases between them. In germline, CDR1 is LNHDA, CDR2 SQIVND (reference sequence). Here the CDR3 DNA reads TGTGCCAGTAGTATATCACCCCGAGGGGGGGGCCTCACAGATACGCAGTATTTT. Translating it yields CASSISPRGGGLTDTQYF.

The chain recombines TRBV3-1 (or the pseudogene TRBV3-2) with TRBJ2-5; 12 positions agree with TRBD2. Germline CDR1 reads LGHDT; CDR2 reads YNNKEL (reference sequence). There are 18 residues in the CDR3. The junction had 8 bases not matched to a gene; V was cut back by 1 base and J by 2 bases. Written as DNA, the CDR3 is TGTGCCAGCAGCCAAGTGACTAGCGGGGGTATTTTGCAAGAGACCCAGTACTTC. It translates to CASSQVTSGGILQETQYF.

The genes are TRBV5-4 and TRBJ2-2, with D tentatively TRBD2 (5 bases). The germline V gene has CDR1 SGHNT and CDR2 YYREEE (reference sequence). V gave up 4 bases and J gave up 0 bases, with 10 bases separating them. The CDR3 spans 15 residues. The DNA for the CDR3 is TGTGCCAGCAGCCGGGGAGCGACGAACACCGGGGAGCTGTTTTTT. Its protein product is CASSRGATNTGELFF.

The chain combines TRBV7-9 with TRBJ1-2; TRBD1 matches 10 bases. CDR1 is SEHNR and CDR2 is FQNEAQ in the germline V gene (reference sequence). J was trimmed by 6 bases and V by 5 bases; bases with no gene match: 6. The CDR3 contains 14 residues. DNA of the CDR3: TGTGCCAGCAGCATTGGGACAGGGGATAATGGCTACACCTTC. Translating gives CASSIGTGDNGYTF.

The CDR3 loop reads CASSLKGRQGDYNGQPQHF. The CDR3 coding sequence is TGTGCCAGCAGCCTAAAGGGAAGACAGGGTGATTATAATGGTCAGCCCCAGCATTTT. This rearrangement joins TRBV7-7 to TRBJ1-5; 7 bases map to TRBD1. J was trimmed by 6 bases and V by 5 bases; bases with no gene match: 22. CDR3 length: 19 amino acids. CDR1 is SSHAT, CDR2 FNYEAQ, per germline (reference sequence).

CDR3 DNA: TGTGCCAGCAGCTTGGTGTCAGGAAGGGGAACGGCGAACACTGAAGCTTTCTTT. Translation gives CASSLVSGRGTANTEAFF. J is TRBJ1-1 and V is TRBV5-6, with TRBD1 as a possible D gene (5 bases). The CDR3 consists of 18 residues. Germline CDR1 is SGHDT and CDR2 is YYEEEE. V was shortened by 0 bases and J by 1 base, with 19 bases between the two germline ends.

The genes are TRBV19 and TRBJ1-1; a possible D gene is TRBD1 (6 bases). This CDR3 contains 15 residues. CDR1 and CDR2 (germline): LNHDA, SQIVND (reference sequence). Trimming pared 1 base from V and 8 bases from J, leaving 17 bases between. Written as DNA, the CDR3 is TGTGCCAGTAGTATAGCTTCAACCGGGACATCCGAAGCTTTCTTT. It is translated as CASSIASTGTSEAFF.